This entry lists 24 T cell receptor beta chains sequenced from one sample in a study of shared clonotypes between healthy human individuals. The data were produced by immunoSEQ multiplex PCR, yet TCRdb's version contains in-frame clones alone and is incomplete. The table lists millions of clones, over 85% of them singletons. The sequencing input was naive CD4+ T cells from PBMCs. Subset in this sample: CD45RA+ positively selected. The receptors originated from a man aged 18-30 years in good health. Some clones in this sample may be carry-over from other donors' samples.

The chain has TRBV7-6 and TRBJ2-6; D is perhaps TRBD1 (6 bases). The CDR3 is 16 amino acids. V was trimmed by 8 bases and J by 1 base, leaving 15 bases between them. The germline gives CDR1 SGHVS, CDR2 FNYEAQ. The CDR3 nucleotides are TGTGCCAGCTCCAGCGAAGGGGGTTCTGGGGCCAACGTCCTGACTTTC. Translation: CASSSEGGSGANVLTF.

The chain has TRBV28 and TRBJ2-4; 12 nucleotides line up with TRBD2. Germline CDR1 is MDHEN and CDR2 is SYDVKM. CDR3 length: 20 amino acids. V lost 4 bases to trimming and J lost 1 base; unmatched junction nucleotides: 14. CDR3 DNA: TGTGCCAGCAGTTCTTACCCGACTAGCGGGAGAGGTCGTGCCAAAAACATTCAGTACTTC. Its translation is CASSSYPTSGRGRAKNIQYF. The full variable domain, its missing parts supplied by reference TRBV28 and TRBJ2-4, is DVKVTQSSRYLVKRTGEKVFLECVQDMDHENMFWYRQDPGLGLRLIYFSYDVKMKEKGDIPEGYSVSREKKERFSLILESASTNQTSMYLCASSSYPTSGRGRAKNIQYFGAGTRLSVL.

The chain recombines TRBV27 with TRBJ2-1; D gene uncertain. This CDR3 region has 13 residues. Germline assignment: CDR1 MNHEY and CDR2 SMNVEV (reference sequence). Trimming left V 2 bases short and J 5 bases short, with 7 bases between. The CDR3 bases are TGTGCCAGCAGTTTAAGGCTCGACAATGAGCAGTTCTTC. Translated, it gives CASSLRLDNEQFF.

CDR3 in DNA: TGTGCCAGCAGCTTGGCCCAGGGGAGGGGGCCCCAGCATTTT. Translated: CASSLAQGRGPQHF. The chain couples TRBV5-6 to TRBJ1-5; TRBD1 is a possible D gene (6 bases). The CDR3 is made up of 14 amino acids. Germline lookup yields CDR1 SGHDT and CDR2 YYEEEE. V lost 0 bases and J 9 bases, leaving 13 bases between the germline ends.

The chain carries TRBV4-1 and TRBJ2-3; 8 bases align to TRBD1. Germline CDR1 MGHRA, CDR2 YSYEKL. V lost 4 bases and J lost 4; bases outside the gene matches: 1. This CDR3 region has 13 residues. CDR3: CASSRQGSDTQYF. Written as DNA, the CDR3 is TGCGCCAGCAGCCGACAGGGGTCAGATACGCAGTATTTT.

Turning to this clone: Other DNA sequences in this specimen translate into the identical CDR3. J is TRBJ1-1 and V is TRBV7-2; D perhaps matches TRBD1 (5 bases). The V end was cut by 2 bases, the J end by 5 bases, with 12 bases between. The CDR3 has 14 amino acids. Germline values: CDR1 SGHTA, CDR2 FQGNSA. The CDR3 nucleotides read TGTGCCAGCAGCTTATTGGGGCGAAATACTGAAGCTTTCTTT. Translation gives CASSLLGRNTEAFF.

As for this clone: A read error may explain this, as a much larger clone is one base away. The sample holds other DNA sequences that translate to the same CDR3. The chain recombines TRBV7-6 with TRBJ2-5, with no clear D. Trimming stripped 4 bases from V and 2 bases from J, with 2 bases between. In germline, CDR1 is SGHVS, CDR2 FNYEAQ. CDR3 length equals 11 residues. CDR3 sequence: CASSSQETQYF. The CDR3 nucleotides read TGTGCCAGCAGCTCGCAAGAGACCCAGTACTTC.

The V gene is TRBV19, the J gene TRBJ1-4; TRBD1 matches at 9 bases. The CDR3 runs to 13 residues. Germline-derived CDR1 and CDR2 are LNHDA and SQIVND (reference sequence). Unmatched junction bases numbered 5, after V lost 9 bases and J lost 6 bases. The CDR3 region is CASKDRGHEKLFF. The CDR3 DNA is TGTGCCAGCAAGGACAGGGGACATGAAAAACTGTTTTTT.

This chain's CDR3 is CASSYRLAQGGYTF. CDR3 coding DNA: TGTGCCAGCAGTTACCGACTGGCACAGGGTGGCTACACCTTC. The chain is built from TRBV6-5 and TRBJ1-2; possibly TRBD1 for D (6 bases). Germline-derived CDR1 and CDR2 are MNHEY and SVGAGI. The CDR3 has 14 amino acids. V gave up 2 bases and J gave up 7 bases, with 14 bases separating them.

The V and J genes are TRBV4-3 and TRBJ2-3; 7 bases match TRBD2. CDR1 LGHNA and CDR2 YSLEER come from the germline V gene. The CDR3 has 17 amino acids. Trimming at V came to 0 bases and at J to 4 bases, leaving 10 bases not matched to a gene. The CDR3 bases are TGCGCCAGCAGCCAAGATGTCGGGCCAGGGAGGGCAGATACGCAGTATTTT. Protein: CASSQDVGPGRADTQYF.

This clone was counted once. The chain couples TRBV6-4 to TRBJ1-2; D might be TRBD1 (6 bases). Germline V lookup: CDR1 MRHNA, CDR2 SNTAGT. Trimming removed 6 bases at V and 2 bases at J, with 16 bases between. The CDR3 has 15 amino acids. The CDR3 DNA reads TGTGCCAGCAGGGAGAGACAGGTCTCCAACTATGGCTACACCTTC. It codes for CASRERQVSNYGYTF.

The chain uses TRBV7-7 and TRBJ2-5, with 11 bases fitting TRBD2. Germline trimming cut 4 bases from V and 3 bases from J; bases unmatched to any gene: 1. Germline values: CDR1 SSHAT, CDR2 FNYEAQ (reference sequence). The CDR3 totals 14 residues. This chain's CDR3 is CASSWGLAEETQYF. The DNA of the CDR3 is TGTGCCAGCAGCTGGGGACTAGCGGAAGAGACCCAGTACTTC.

This chain links TRBV29-1 with TRBJ1-2; D not resolved. Looked up from germline, CDR1 is SQVTM and CDR2 is ANQGSEA. Trimming pared 1 base from V and 4 bases from J, leaving 10 bases between. The CDR3 consists of 13 residues. The CDR3 spells CSVEVAVLYGYTF. The CDR3 DNA is TGCAGCGTTGAAGTTGCAGTCCTCTATGGCTACACCTTC. Full variable domain (missing parts from reference TRBV29-1 and TRBJ1-2): SAVISQKPSRDICQRGTSLTIQCQVDSQVTMMFWYRQQPGQSLTLIATANQGSEATYESGFVIDKFPISRPNLTFSTLTVSNMSPEDSSIYLCSVEVAVLYGYTFGSGTRLTVV.

The chain employs TRBV7-2 and TRBJ2-3, with 7 bases fitting TRBD2. This CDR3 has 15 residues. CDR1 is SGHTA, CDR2 FQGNSA, per germline. J lost 8 bases, V lost 5 bases, and 13 bases had no gene match. This chain's CDR3 is CASSRKGRGSSTQYF. CDR3 coding DNA: TGTGCCAGCAGCCGTAAGGGTCGCGGGAGCTCTACGCAGTATTTT.

The rearrangement joins TRBV30 to TRBJ2-1; D is ambiguous. Germline loops: CDR1 GTSNPN, CDR2 SVGIG (reference sequence). The V end was cut by 1 base, the J end by 12 bases, with 13 bases between. This CDR3 comprises 12 residues. CDR3 protein: CAWSDEPTPQFF. CDR3 DNA sequence: TGTGCCTGGAGTGACGAGCCAACTCCGCAGTTCTTC. The complete variable domain, with remaining parts taken from reference TRBV30 and TRBJ2-1, reads SQTIHQWPATLVQPVGSPLSLECTVEGTSNPNLYWYRQAAGRGLQLLFYSVGIGQISSEVPQNLSASRPQDRQFILSSKKLLLSDSGFYLCAWSDEPTPQFFGPGTRLTVL.

Comments on this clone: Other nucleotide sequences from this sample produce the same CDR3. CDR3 DNA sequence: TGTGCCAGCAGCGTGGCCCCTAACACTGAAGCTTTCTTT. Its protein is CASSVAPNTEAFF. This chain joins TRBV9 and TRBJ1-1; the D is unclear. The germline V and J ends were trimmed by 2 bases and 2 bases, with 7 bases remaining between them. The germline gives CDR1 SGDLS, CDR2 YYNGEE. This CDR3 is built from 13 residues.

The rearrangement uses TRBV11-2 and TRBJ2-7; D may be TRBD1 or TRBD2 (5 bases each). The V gene lost 4 bases and the J gene lost 6 bases, with 16 bases spanning the gap. Looked up from germline, CDR1 is SGHAT and CDR2 is FQNNGV. The CDR3 is 14 amino acids. CDR3 coding DNA: TGTGCCAGCAGCTCTCAGGACGGGGCTTTCGAGCAGTACTTC. It specifies CASSSQDGAFEQYF.

V gene TRBV10-1 combines with J gene TRBJ2-7; D is perhaps TRBD2 (6 bases). V was cut by 2 bases and J by 7 bases, with 12 bases left in between. CDR3 length: 13 amino acids. CDR1 is WNHNN, CDR2 SYGVQD, per germline (reference sequence). The CDR3 nucleotides read TGCGCCAGCAGTGAGAGGCTAGCGTGGGAGCAGTACTTC. Translation: CASSERLAWEQYF.

This rearrangement joins TRBV9 to TRBJ2-1, with TRBD1 matching 7 bases. With V trimmed by 2 bases and J by 6 bases, 2 bases remained unmatched. CDR1 and CDR2 (germline): SGDLS, YYNGEE. The CDR3 totals 13 residues. CDR3 coding DNA: TGTGCCAGCAGCGTGCAGGGGGTCAATGAGCAGTTCTTC. Translated, it gives CASSVQGVNEQFF.

In its sample, this clone was seen a few times. The gene calls are TRBV28 and TRBJ1-1; 7 bases match TRBD1. Trimming cost V 8 bases and J 7 bases; bases outside gene matches: 7. Germline lookup yields CDR1 MDHEN and CDR2 SYDVKM. The CDR3 consists of 12 residues. The CDR3 DNA reads TGTGCCAGCGGGAAAGGGGGCCGTGAAGCTTTCTTT. It codes for CASGKGGREAFF. The whole variable domain, filled in from reference TRBV28 and TRBJ1-1, reads DVKVTQSSRYLVKRTGEKVFLECVQDMDHENMFWYRQDPGLGLRLIYFSYDVKMKEKGDIPEGYSVSREKKERFSLILESASTNQTSMYLCASGKGGREAFFGQGTRLTVV.

The rearrangement joins TRBV7-6 to TRBJ2-7; a weak D match, TRBD2 (6 bases). Germline V lookup: CDR1 SGHVS, CDR2 FNYEAQ. The CDR3 totals 14 residues. V lost 2 bases to trimming and J lost 3 bases, with 11 bases between them. CDR3 in amino acids: CASSLLGLNYEQYF. Written as DNA, the CDR3 is TGTGCCAGCAGCTTACTGGGACTTAACTACGAGCAGTACTTC.

This chain uses TRBV7-9 with TRBJ1-3; D unclear. The CDR3 totals 15 residues. Germline V gene sequence: CDR1 SEHNR, CDR2 FQNEAQ (reference sequence). The germline V and J ends were trimmed by 0 bases and 2 bases, with 8 bases remaining between them. The CDR3 loop is CASSLANAAGNTIYF. The CDR3 region has the DNA TGTGCCAGCAGCTTAGCGAATGCCGCTGGAAACACCATATATTTT.

V and J are TRBV11-2 and TRBJ1-5; D may be TRBD1 (5 bases). V was clipped by 5 bases and J by 5 bases, with 10 bases between them. This CDR3 spans 13 amino acids. Looked up from germline, CDR1 is SGHAT and CDR2 is FQNNGV. The CDR3 reads CASSLGVDQPQHF. The CDR3 DNA follows: TGTGCCAGCAGCCTAGGGGTGGATCAGCCCCAGCATTTT.

J is TRBJ2-6 and V is TRBV4-2; D is possibly TRBD1 or TRBD2 (6 bases each). The V end was cut by 5 bases, the J end by 4 bases, with 15 bases between. Germline V CDR1 and CDR2: LGHNA, YNFKEQ. The CDR3 runs 16 residues. This chain's CDR3 is CASSVNRDSGANVLTF. The DNA for the CDR3 is TGTGCCAGCAGCGTAAACAGGGACTCCGGGGCCAACGTCCTGACTTTC.